This T cell receptor beta chain was identified during a study of technical replicates of blood from several donors. TCRdb's table, derived via immunoSEQ multiplex PCR, lists solely in-frame clones and lacks some. Of about 70,000 clones listed, approximately 98% were seen once; the top ten hold over 0.2%. Input material: T cells isolated from PBMCs. The receptor was isolated from a human donor in good health.

CDR3 DNA sequence: TGTGCCAGCAGCTTAAACAGGGGCTACGAGCAGTACTTC. Its protein product is CASSLNRGYEQYF. The chain combines TRBV11-2 with TRBJ2-7; 7 nucleotides align to TRBD1. Germline V gene data show CDR1 as SGHAT and CDR2 as FQNNGV. Germline trimming cut 2 bases from V and 3 bases from J; bases unmatched to any gene: 1. The CDR3 is 13 amino acids.